The rows below give T cell receptor beta chains drawn from one sample of a study of blood T cell repertoires in COVID-19. TCRdb keeps only in-frame clones here, not all; method: immunoSEQ multiplex PCR. Of around 180,000 clones in the sample, 86% were seen once. Sequencing was performed on peripheral blood. The receptor source for this set is a man between 65 and 79 years old with active or convalescent COVID-19. Each CDR3 is given with its conserved first and last residue. A D gene is named only where the DNA matches it firmly. Not all rows give a size; the values are once, few, many and, for expanded clones, a class.

clone_size,v_call,d_call,j_call,cdr3_aa,cdr3_nt
-,TRBV3-1/TRBV3-2,-,TRBJ1-3,CASSHLLGAGNTIYF,TGTGCCAGCAGCCACCTCCTAGGGGCAGGAAACACCATATATTTT
once,TRBV5-1,TRBD1,TRBJ2-3,CASQTGDTDTQYF,TGCGCAAGCCAGACAGGGGACACAGATACGCAGTATTTT
-,TRBV19,-,TRBJ1-2,CASSTSRLTGRSAGYTF,TGTGCCAGTAGTACGAGCCGTTTAACAGGGAGATCGGCTGGCTACACCTTC
-,TRBV5-6,TRBD1,TRBJ2-5,CASSDRVETQYF,TGTGCCAGCAGCGACAGGGTTGAGACCCAGTACTTC
-,TRBV5-4,-,TRBJ2-5,CASSLTTGGETQYF,TGTGCCAGCAGCTTGACTACAGGTGGGGAGACCCAGTACTTC
-,TRBV7-9,-,TRBJ1-1,CASSSGTEAFF,TGTGCCAGCAGCTCCGGCACTGAAGCTTTCTTT
-,TRBV11-2,-,TRBJ2-2,CASKYLRGRRTGELFF,TGTGCCAGCAAATACTTACGGGGGAGAAGGACCGGGGAGCTGTTTTTT
-,TRBV28,-,TRBJ1-4,CATTGLNEKLFF,TGTGCTACCACAGGCCTTAATGAAAAACTGTTTTTT
-,TRBV7-2,-,TRBJ1-1,CASSPPLRNTEAFF,TGTGCCAGCAGCCCGCCCCTTAGGAACACTGAAGCTTTCTTT
-,TRBV7-2,-,TRBJ1-2,CASSLGEGIGYTF,TGTGCCAGCAGCTTAGGGGAGGGGATTGGCTACACCTTC
-,TRBV11-3,-,TRBJ2-3,CASSLDPYTDTQYF,TGTGCCAGCAGCTTAGATCCCTACACAGATACGCAGTATTTT
once,TRBV7-2,-,TRBJ1-5,CASSLNQGDNQPQHF,TGTGCCAGCAGCTTAAACCAAGGGGACAATCAGCCCCAGCATTTT
few,TRBV11-2,TRBD2,TRBJ2-1,CASSRNSGRSSYNEQFF,TGTGCCAGCAGCCGCAATAGCGGGCGAAGCTCCTACAATGAGCAGTTCTTC
-,TRBV5-4,-,TRBJ2-7,CASSLGGLSYEQYF,TGTGCCAGCAGCTTGGGTGGACTTTCCTACGAGCAGTACTTC
-,TRBV7-2,TRBD1,TRBJ1-1,CASSSRTGSITEAFF,TGTGCCAGCAGCTCTCGGACAGGGAGTATCACTGAAGCTTTCTTT
-,TRBV3-1/TRBV3-2,TRBD1,TRBJ1-5,CASSRGDRDNQPQHF,TGTGCCAGCAGCCGGGGGGACAGGGACAATCAGCCCCAGCATTTT
-,TRBV4-2,-,TRBJ1-2,CASSQDPHPSGGGYTF,TGTGCCAGCAGCCAAGATCCACACCCCTCCGGGGGTGGCTACACCTTC
-,TRBV7-2,-,TRBJ1-2,CASSLVGGGDYGYTF,TGTGCCAGCAGCTTAGTCGGAGGGGGGGACTATGGCTACACCTTC
once,TRBV6-5,TRBD2,TRBJ2-3,CASIDKRGDGDTQYF,TGTGCCAGCATCGACAAGCGGGGGGATGGAGATACGCAGTATTTT
-,TRBV24-1,TRBD2,TRBJ2-1,CATSGGGSNEQFF,TGTGCCACCAGTGGGGGGGGGAGCAATGAGCAGTTCTTC
-,TRBV5-1,TRBD1,TRBJ2-2,CASSADRVSSGELFF,TGCGCCAGCAGCGCTGACAGGGTTAGCAGCGGGGAGCTGTTTTTT
once,TRBV9,-,TRBJ1-4,CASSVVSGEKLFF,TGTGCCAGCAGCGTAGTAAGCGGTGAAAAACTGTTTTTT
-,TRBV5-6,-,TRBJ1-1,CASSFDTAVNTEAFF,TGTGCCAGCAGCTTCGACACAGCTGTGAACACTGAAGCTTTCTTT
-,TRBV5-5,-,TRBJ1-1,CASRRIQGGGEAFF,TGTGCCAGCAGGCGGATACAGGGTGGTGGTGAAGCTTTCTTT
-,TRBV18,-,TRBJ2-5,CASSPRAQETQYF,TGTGCCAGCTCACCACGGGCCCAAGAGACCCAGTACTTC
few,TRBV19,TRBD1,TRBJ2-7,CASSSRQGEGEQYF,TGTGCCAGTAGTTCCCGACAGGGGGAGGGCGAGCAGTACTTC
once,TRBV7-9,-,TRBJ2-6,CASSLGPGGANVLTF,TGTGCCAGCAGCTTAGGGCCTGGCGGGGCCAACGTCCTGACTTTC
once,TRBV29-1,TRBD1,TRBJ2-7,CSVDPTGGGYEQYF,TGCAGCGTTGACCCGACAGGGGGCGGCTACGAGCAGTACTTC
few,TRBV28,-,TRBJ2-4,CASSPYARSRGNIQYF,TGTGCCAGCAGTCCCTACGCGAGGAGCAGGGGAAACATTCAGTACTTC
-,TRBV4-1,-,TRBJ2-6,CASSHPGGVGANVLTF,TGCGCCAGCAGCCATCCTGGAGGGGTTGGGGCCAACGTCCTGACTTTC
-,TRBV11-1,-,TRBJ2-1,CASSLDAHRANEQFF,TGTGCCAGCAGCTTAGACGCCCACAGGGCCAATGAGCAGTTCTTC
-,TRBV7-9,TRBD1,TRBJ1-6,CASSRGTGPNRTYSPLHF,TGTGCCAGCAGCAGAGGGACAGGGCCGAATAGGACTTATTCACCCCTCCACTTT
-,TRBV6-5,-,TRBJ1-2,CASTVVARDQGGYTF,TGTGCCAGCACCGTTGTCGCCAGGGATCAGGGTGGCTACACCTTC
-,TRBV2,-,TRBJ2-3,CASPPGSSGDTQYF,TGTGCCAGCCCCCCAGGTAGCTCAGGGGATACGCAGTATTTT
-,TRBV9,-,TRBJ1-2,CASSPRIAFNYGYTF,TGTGCCAGCAGCCCCCGGATAGCGTTTAACTATGGCTACACCTTC
-,TRBV2,TRBD1,TRBJ1-6,CASRDRGSPLHF,TGTGCCAGCAGGGACAGGGGGTCACCCCTCCACTTT
once,TRBV5-5,-,TRBJ1-4,CASSFSAVSSNEKLFF,TGTGCCAGCAGCTTTTCGGCAGTTAGCTCTAATGAAAAACTGTTTTTT
-,TRBV7-2,TRBD1,TRBJ1-1,CASSLRGSVTEAFF,TGTGCCAGCAGCCTCAGGGGGTCGGTCACTGAAGCTTTCTTT
-,TRBV28,-,TRBJ2-3,CASSLQLASADTQYF,TGTGCCAGCAGTTTACAGTTAGCGTCTGCAGATACGCAGTATTTT
-,TRBV7-9,TRBD1,TRBJ1-3,CASIVAGGAGNTIYF,TGTGCCAGCATCGTTGCAGGGGGCGCTGGAAACACCATATATTTT
-,TRBV4-3,-,TRBJ1-2,CASSQERGNYGYTF,TGCGCCAGCAGCCAAGAACGCGGGAACTATGGCTACACCTTC
-,TRBV6-2/TRBV6-3,-,TRBJ1-5,CASSSLTRGLSNQPQHF,TGTGCCAGCAGTTCCTTAACCCGAGGCCTAAGCAATCAGCCCCAGCATTTT
-,TRBV7-2,-,TRBJ1-3,CASSPTGKTGNTIYF,TGTGCCAGCAGCCCCACAGGGAAGACTGGAAACACCATATATTTT
-,TRBV3-1/TRBV3-2,TRBD1,TRBJ1-2,CASSQETGLGYTF,TGTGCCAGCAGCCAAGAGACAGGGCTCGGCTACACCTTC